Below are 20 T cell receptor beta chains sequenced from a single sample in a study of T-cell memory formation after mild COVID-19. TCRdb ran MiXCR on the 5' RACE reads and lists one entry per CDR3 protein. The table lists 250,000 to 300,000 distinct CDR3 sequences, about a sixth of them singletons. Sequencing was done on a sample of PBMCs or a T cell subset sorted from them (not recorded which). The source is a man between 18 and 35 years old who had mild COVID-19 (a few samples of this study predate the infection). Cell type and time point are not known.

Note on this clonotype: At one end the junction does not follow the germline gene, possibly because of a read error. The V gene is TRBV7-3, the J gene TRBJ2-3, with 8 bases aligning to TRBD1. Germline V gene sequence: CDR1 SGHTA, CDR2 FQGTGA. The CDR3 length is 15 residues. Here the CDR3 reads CASSLGQGRMDMQYF. The DNA of the CDR3 is TGTGCCAGCAGCCTCGGACAGGGACGGATGGATATGCAGTATTTT.

This clonotype was detected once. The genes are TRBV18 and TRBJ2-3; 8 bases match TRBD1. The CDR3 runs 15 residues. The germline CDR1 and CDR2 sequences are KGHSH and LQKENI. With V trimmed by 3 bases and J by 1 base, 3 bases remained unmatched. In DNA, the CDR3 is TGTGCCAGCTCACCGACAGGGGCCGGCACAGATACGCAGTATTTT. Translated: CASSPTGAGTDTQYF. Based on the CDR3 plus reference TRBV18 and TRBJ2-3, the full variable domain is NAGVMQNPRHLVRRRGQEARLRCSPMKGHSHVYWYRQLPEEGLKFMVYLQKENIIDESGMPKERFSAEFPKEGPSILRIQQVVRGDSAAYFCASSPTGAGTDTQYFGPGTRLTVL.

The chain recombines TRBV27 with TRBJ2-3, with a possible D match to TRBD2 (7 bases). Trimming shortened V by 5 bases and J by 3 bases, and 18 bases separated the two germline ends. Germline loops: CDR1 MNHEY, CDR2 SMNVEV (reference sequence). The CDR3 length is 16 residues. This chain's CDR3 is CASSKAGAVGTDTQYF. For the CDR3, the DNA is TGTGCCAGCAGTAAGGCGGGGGCCGTGGGAACAGATACGCAGTATTTT.

The chain is built from TRBV7-9 and TRBJ1-6, with D uncertain. The germline V gene has CDR1 SEHNR and CDR2 FQNEAQ (reference sequence). This CDR3 region has 12 residues. V lost 5 bases to trimming and J lost 14 bases, with 13 bases between them. The CDR3 nucleotides read TGTGCCAGCAGCCTGTCCCATTTGACCCTCCACTTT. Translating gives CASSLSHLTLHF.

In its sample, this clonotype was seen a few times. The chain is built from TRBV6-2 or TRBV6-3 and TRBJ2-4; D is unclear. Germline V gene data show CDR1 as MNHEY and CDR2 as SVGEGT. V dropped 7 bases and J dropped 12 bases, with 13 bases sitting between them. This CDR3 has 11 residues. The CDR3 DNA reads as TGTGCCAGCACACAAGGGCCGACTCAGTACTTC. Translating gives CASTQGPTQYF.

This clonotype was observed a few times. The J gene is TRBJ2-3, the V gene TRBV12-3 or TRBV12-4, with D unresolved. This CDR3 has 14 residues. Trimming took off 4 bases at V and 3 bases at J, with 11 bases between the two ends. The DNA for the CDR3 is TGTGCCAGCAGTTCAGGCGGAACAACAGATACGCAGTATTTT. It encodes CASSSGGTTDTQYF.

V usage is TRBV7-2 and J usage is TRBJ2-5; TRBD2 matches at 7 bases. Germline V lookup: CDR1 SGHTA, CDR2 FQGNSA. The CDR3 consists of 12 residues. V gave up 7 bases and J gave up 5 bases; unmatched junction bases: 4. The CDR3 is CASTGGGETQYF. The CDR3, as DNA: TGTGCCAGCACGGGCGGGGGTGAGACCCAGTACTTC. Complete variable domain (other parts from reference TRBV7-2 and TRBJ2-5): GAGVSQSPSNKVTEKGKDVELRCDPISGHTALYWYRQSLGQGLEFLIYFQGNSAPDKSGLPSDRFSAERTGGSVSTLTIQRTQQEDSAVYLCASTGGGETQYFGPGTRLLVL.

This clonotype has more than one count but fewer than ten. In nucleotides, the CDR3 is TGCGCCAGCAGCCAACCCGGGGACAGGGGACGAGATGGCTACACCTTC. As protein: CASSQPGDRGRDGYTF. V and J are TRBV4-1 and TRBJ1-2, with 10 positions matching TRBD1. Germline CDR1 and CDR2: MGHRA and YSYEKL. The CDR3 is 16 residues long. J was trimmed by 6 bases and V by 2 bases; bases with no gene match: 9.

The rearrangement links TRBV7-9 to TRBJ2-5; unclear D gene. The V end lost 4 bases, the J end lost 5 bases, and 11 bases lay between the germline ends. This CDR3 region has 13 residues. In germline, CDR1 is SEHNR, CDR2 FQNEAQ (reference sequence). The CDR3 loop reads CASSYYGDETQYF. The CDR3 region has the DNA TGTGCCAGCAGCTATTATGGGGATGAGACCCAGTACTTC.

The table lists this clonotype with a few counts. J is TRBJ2-5 and V is TRBV29-1; 11 bases agree with TRBD2. This CDR3 has 17 amino acids. Unmatched junction bases numbered 11, after V lost 1 base and J lost 4 bases. The germline V gene encodes CDR1 SQVTM and CDR2 ANQGSEA. CDR3 bases: TGCAGCGTTGAAGCCCGGCTAGCGGGGGGTGTCAGAGAGACCCAGTACTTC. Its translation: CSVEARLAGGVRETQYF.

This clonotype was counted a few times. This sequence joins TRBV7-2 and TRBJ2-5, with 10 nucleotides matching TRBD2. Trimming removed 2 bases from V and 5 bases from J; junction bases left unmatched: 5. The length of the CDR3 is 15 residues. CDR1 and CDR2 from the germline V gene are SGHTA and FQGNSA. CDR3 loop: CASSLQRGGWETQYF. The CDR3 DNA follows: TGTGCCAGCAGCTTACAGCGGGGGGGCTGGGAGACCCAGTACTTC.

The chain uses TRBV2 and TRBJ2-7; the D gene is possibly TRBD1 (5 bases). Germline V gives CDR1 SNHLY, CDR2 FYNNEI. CDR3 length equals 16 residues. Between the trimmed V and J ends, which lost 4 bases and 0 bases, there was a span of 16 bases. CDR3 residues: CASSVEYRQASYEQYF. CDR3 in DNA: TGTGCCAGCAGTGTAGAGTACAGGCAGGCCTCCTACGAGCAGTACTTC.

This chain joins TRBV29-1 and TRBJ2-3; D call uncertain. Trimming shortened V by 6 bases and J by 1 base, and 11 bases separated the two germline ends. In germline, CDR1 is SQVTM, CDR2 ANQGSEA. The CDR3 is made up of 13 amino acids. Written as DNA, the CDR3 is TGCAGCGTAATTCCGAGCGGCACAGATACGCAGTATTTT. It codes for CSVIPSGTDTQYF.

In its sample, this clonotype was seen a few times. The gene calls are TRBV29-1 and TRBJ2-1; D is possibly TRBD2 (6 bases). Germline CDR1 is SQVTM and CDR2 is ANQGSEA. Trimming pared 7 bases from V and 6 bases from J, leaving 16 bases between. The CDR3 runs to 13 residues. Here the CDR3 DNA reads TGCAGCGGCCGACCCGGGACTGTCAATGAGCAGTTCTTC. Residues: CSGRPGTVNEQFF.

The chain couples TRBV7-2 to TRBJ2-1, with a tentative D call TRBD2 (5 bases). CDR1 is SGHTA and CDR2 is FQGNSA in the germline V gene. The CDR3 totals 16 residues. With 7 bases removed from V and 6 bases from J, the gap between germline ends came to 22 bases. Here the CDR3 DNA reads TGTGCCAGCATCCTTAACCCCCCATTTCGGGGCAATGAGCAGTTCTTC. As protein: CASILNPPFRGNEQFF.

The V and J genes are TRBV6-5 and TRBJ2-2; D is perhaps TRBD2 (5 bases). Per the germline V gene, CDR1 is MNHEY and CDR2 is SVGAGI. Trimming took 0 bases from V and 2 from J, leaving 10 bases between them. The CDR3 sequence is 16 residues long. CDR3 residues: CASSYSKGVNTGELFF. The CDR3 DNA sequence: TGTGCCAGCAGTTACTCGAAGGGAGTAAACACCGGGGAGCTGTTTTTT.

This clonotype was seen a handful of times. The CDR3 sequence is CASSQNGGTNTDTQYF. The DNA for the CDR3 is TGTGCCAGCAGCCAAAACGGCGGGACTAACACAGATACGCAGTATTTT. The genes are TRBV4-2 and TRBJ2-3, with 7 positions matching TRBD2. CDR3 size: 16 residues. Germline CDR1 is LGHNA and CDR2 is YNFKEQ. V shed 2 bases and J 2 bases; nucleotides not matched to a gene: 7.

In this sample, this clonotype turned up a few times. The gene calls are TRBV20-1 and TRBJ2-7; perhaps D is TRBD1 or TRBD2 (5 bases each). Per the germline V gene, CDR1 is DFQATT and CDR2 is SNEGSKA (reference sequence). The CDR3 is 14 residues long. V was pared by 3 bases and J by 0 bases, with 12 bases between. CDR3 residues: CSASEGHSSYEQYF. The CDR3 region has the DNA TGCAGTGCTAGTGAGGGGCACAGCTCCTACGAGCAGTACTTC.

The V gene is TRBV6-5, the J gene TRBJ2-5, with a possible D match to TRBD2 (6 bases). Germline lookup yields CDR1 MNHEY and CDR2 SVGAGI. This CDR3 contains 14 residues. V was shortened by 4 bases and J by 4 bases, with 13 bases between the two germline ends. The CDR3 DNA reads as TGTGCCAGCAGTTTCGGGGGTGAAAGAGAGACCCAGTACTTC. This encodes CASSFGGERETQYF.

This chain joins TRBV6-5 and TRBJ2-7; D perhaps matches TRBD1 (6 bases). The V and J ends lost 6 bases and 4 bases respectively, with 16 bases between them. Germline lookup yields CDR1 MNHEY and CDR2 SVGAGI. CDR3 length equals 14 residues. In DNA form, the CDR3 reads TGTGCCAGCAGGCCCTCTCAGGGGCCGTACGAGCAGTACGTC. It codes for CASRPSQGPYEQYV.